This TCR beta chain was profiled in a study of T-cell memory formation after mild COVID-19. Employing constant-segment primers, 5'RACE generated TCR alpha and TCR beta cDNA libraries bearing sample barcodes and UMIs. TCRdb analysed the 5' RACE reads with MiXCR anew, one entry per CDR3 protein. The data hold nearly 350,000 distinct CDR3 sequences, with under 15% observed a single time. There are 15 residues in the CDR3. V lost 5 bases to trimming and J lost 2 bases, with 13 bases between them. Sequencing was performed on PBMCs or a T cell subset sorted from them (not recorded which). The TCR sequence derives from a man younger than 35 who had mild COVID-19 (a few samples of this study predate the infection). Cell type and time point are not known. This chain joins TRBV12-3 or TRBV12-4 and TRBJ1-3; D is undetermined. CDR3 in amino acids: CASSPPNIPGNTIYF. CDR3 DNA sequence: TGTGCCAGCAGTCCCCCTAACATACCTGGAAACACCATATATTTT.